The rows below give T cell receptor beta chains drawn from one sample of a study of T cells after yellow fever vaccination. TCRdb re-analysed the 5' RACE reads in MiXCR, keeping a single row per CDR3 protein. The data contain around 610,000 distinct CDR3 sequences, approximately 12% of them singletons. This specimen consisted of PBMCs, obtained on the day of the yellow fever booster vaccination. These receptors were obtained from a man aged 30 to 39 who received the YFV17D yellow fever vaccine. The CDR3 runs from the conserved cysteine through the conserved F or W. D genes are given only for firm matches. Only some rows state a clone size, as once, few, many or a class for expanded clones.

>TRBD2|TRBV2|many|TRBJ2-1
CASRGTSGAHEQFF
TGTGCCAGCAGAGGGACTAGCGGGGCCCATGAGCAGTTCTTC
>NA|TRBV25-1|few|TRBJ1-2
CASSNPGTGNYGYTF
TGTGCCAGCAGTAATCCCGGCACCGGAAACTATGGCTACACCTTC
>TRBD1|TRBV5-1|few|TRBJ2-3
CASSLAPGTEGVGRYF
TGCGCCAGCAGCTTGGCCCCGGGGACAGAGGGGGTCGGTCGGTATTTT
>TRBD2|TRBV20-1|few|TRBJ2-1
CSAAGLAGGQALDNEQFF
TGCAGTGCTGCCGGACTAGCGGGAGGGCAGGCGCTCGACAATGAGCAGTTCTTC
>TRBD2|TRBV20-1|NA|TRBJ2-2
CSAPSGSGTGELFF
TGCAGTGCCCCTAGCGGGAGTGGGACCGGGGAGCTGTTTTTT
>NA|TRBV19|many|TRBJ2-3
CASSMADTQYF
TGCGCCAGCAGCATGGCAGATACGCAGTATTTT
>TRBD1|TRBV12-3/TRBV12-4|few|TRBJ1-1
CASRVRQGRDGAFF
TGTGCCAGCAGGGTAAGACAGGGCCGAGATGGGGCTTTCTTT
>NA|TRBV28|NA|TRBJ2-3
CASGSHRKWASDTQYF
TGTGCCAGCGGATCCCACCGGAAATGGGCATCAGATACGCAGTATTTT
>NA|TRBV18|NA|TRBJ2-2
CASSPGSNTGELFF
TGTGCCAGCTCGCCCGGATCGAACACCGGGGAGCTGTTTTTT
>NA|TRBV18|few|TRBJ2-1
CASSSGPGSYNEQFF
TGTGCCAGCTCCTCCGGACCGGGCTCCTACAATGAGCAGTTCTTC
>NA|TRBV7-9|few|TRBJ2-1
CASSFPGLELNEQFF
TGTGCCAGCAGCTTTCCCGGGCTGGAACTCAATGAGCAGTTCTTC
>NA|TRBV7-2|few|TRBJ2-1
CASKANTYNEQFF
TGTGCCAGCAAAGCCAACACCTACAATGAGCAGTTCTTC
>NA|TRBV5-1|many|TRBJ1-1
CASSSWDTEAFF
TGCGCCAGCAGCTCGTGGGACACTGAAGCTTTCTTT
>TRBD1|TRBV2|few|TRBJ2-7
CASSDQTGTAYEQYF
TGTGCCAGCAGTGATCAAACCGGGACAGCTTACGAGCAGTACTTC
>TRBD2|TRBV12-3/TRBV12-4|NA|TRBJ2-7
CASNQGLSGSSDEQYF
TGTGCCAGCAATCAGGGTCTCAGCGGGAGTTCAGACGAGCAGTACTTC
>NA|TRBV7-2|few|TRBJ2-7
CASSLVNGPYEQYF
TGTGCCAGCAGCTTAGTGAACGGACCCTACGAGCAGTACTTC
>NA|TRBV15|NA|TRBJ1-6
CATSRTGKVSPLHF
TGTGCCACCAGCAGAACAGGGAAGGTTTCACCCCTCCACTTT
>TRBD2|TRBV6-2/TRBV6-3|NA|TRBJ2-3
CASSLPIERGGADTQYF
TGTGCCAGCAGTCTCCCTATTGAGCGGGGTGGCGCAGATACGCAGTATTTT
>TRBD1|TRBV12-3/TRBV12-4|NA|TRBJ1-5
CASSLGGTASNQPQHF
TGTGCCAGCAGTTTAGGCGGGACAGCTAGCAATCAGCCCCAGCATTTT
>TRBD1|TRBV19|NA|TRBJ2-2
CASMVNRGTGELFF
TGTGCCAGTATGGTGAACAGGGGAACCGGGGAGCTGTTTTTT
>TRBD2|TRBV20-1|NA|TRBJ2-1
CCARDLAGGPYNEQFF
TGCTGTGCTAGAGACTTGGCGGGAGGACCCTACAATGAGCAGTTCTTC
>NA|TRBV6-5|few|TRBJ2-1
CASSYSAGGGRGNEQFF
TGTGCCAGCAGTTACTCCGCTGGGGGCGGGAGAGGGAATGAGCAGTTCTTC
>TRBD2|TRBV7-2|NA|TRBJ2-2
CASLEGGPGELFF
TGTGCCAGCTTGGAGGGAGGGCCCGGGGAGCTGTTTTTT